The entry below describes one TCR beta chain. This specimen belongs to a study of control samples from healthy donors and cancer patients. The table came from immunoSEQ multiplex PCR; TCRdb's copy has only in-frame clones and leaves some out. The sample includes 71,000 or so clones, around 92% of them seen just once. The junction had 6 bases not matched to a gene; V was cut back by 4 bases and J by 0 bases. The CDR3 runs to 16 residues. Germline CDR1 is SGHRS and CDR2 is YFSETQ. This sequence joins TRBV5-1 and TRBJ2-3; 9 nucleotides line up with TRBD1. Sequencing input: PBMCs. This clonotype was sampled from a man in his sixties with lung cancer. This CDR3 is CASSDTGGWSTDTQYF. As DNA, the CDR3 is TGCGCCAGCAGCGATACAGGGGGCTGGAGCACAGATACGCAGTATTTT.